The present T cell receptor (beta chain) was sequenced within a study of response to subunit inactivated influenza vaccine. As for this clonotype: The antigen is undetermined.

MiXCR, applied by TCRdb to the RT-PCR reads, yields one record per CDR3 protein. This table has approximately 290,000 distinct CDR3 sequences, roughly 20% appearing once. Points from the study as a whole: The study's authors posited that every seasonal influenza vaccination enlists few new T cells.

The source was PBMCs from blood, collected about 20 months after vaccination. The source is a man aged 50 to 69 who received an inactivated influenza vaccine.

CDR3 sequence (DNA): TGTGCCAGCAGCCAGGGTTTCACTGAAGCTTTCTTT. This translates into CASSQGFTEAFF. The chain couples TRBV6-6 to TRBJ1-1; D might be TRBD1 (5 bases). Trimming took off 6 bases at V and 4 bases at J, with 9 bases between the two ends. Germline CDR1 is MNHNY and CDR2 is SVGAGI (reference sequence). The length of the CDR3 is 12 residues.